The rows below give T cell receptor beta chains drawn from one sample of a study of Ad26.COV2.S vaccination and SARS-CoV-2 variants. The table came from immunoSEQ multiplex PCR; TCRdb's copy has only in-frame clones and leaves some out. Found here are about 400,000 clones, around 87% of them singletons; the top ten hold around 3.6%. The specimen was peripheral blood, collected in a trial of Ad26.COV2.S vaccine versus placebo. Source of these receptors: a person between 18 and 60 years old who received the Ad26.COV2.S COVID-19 vaccine or a placebo. Each CDR3 is given with its conserved first and last residue. Each record gives: CDR3 length, clone size, J gene, D gene, V gene, CDR3 protein, CDR3 DNA. The D gene is left open where the match is weak. Clone size is not always given. Where it is, it says once, few, many or a class for expanded clones.

len: 14; abundance: NA; j_gene: TRBJ1-2; d_gene: NA; v_gene: TRBV5-1; CDR3aa: CASSPNRNNYGYTF; CDR3nt: TGCGCCAGCAGCCCCAATCGGAATAACTATGGCTACACCTTC
len: 15; abundance: NA; j_gene: TRBJ2-7; d_gene: NA; v_gene: TRBV29-1; CDR3aa: CSVERAGQGTYEQYF; CDR3nt: TGCAGCGTTGAAAGGGCGGGTCAGGGAACCTACGAGCAGTACTTC
len: 16; abundance: once; j_gene: TRBJ2-5; d_gene: TRBD2; v_gene: TRBV19; CDR3aa: CASRGLAGRSGETQYF; CDR3nt: TGTGCCAGTAGGGGACTAGCGGGGAGGAGCGGAGAGACCCAGTACTTC
len: 14; abundance: NA; j_gene: TRBJ2-3; d_gene: TRBD1; v_gene: TRBV6-5; CDR3aa: CASSQTGTADTQYF; CDR3nt: TGTGCCAGCAGCCAGACAGGGACCGCAGATACGCAGTATTTT
len: 10; abundance: NA; j_gene: TRBJ2-7; d_gene: NA; v_gene: TRBV28; CDR3aa: CASSRREQYF; CDR3nt: TGTGCCAGCAGTCGGAGGGAGCAGTACTTC
len: 17; abundance: NA; j_gene: TRBJ2-2; d_gene: TRBD2; v_gene: TRBV4-1; CDR3aa: CASSQELAGGGTGELFF; CDR3nt: TGCGCCAGCAGCCAAGAACTGGCGGGGGGAGGGACCGGGGAGCTGTTTTTT
len: 13; abundance: NA; j_gene: TRBJ1-2; d_gene: TRBD1; v_gene: TRBV18; CDR3aa: CASSPTGDYGYTF; CDR3nt: TGTGCCAGCTCACCGACAGGGGATTATGGCTACACCTTC
len: 14; abundance: NA; j_gene: TRBJ2-3; d_gene: NA; v_gene: TRBV7-9; CDR3aa: CASSLGSATYTQYF; CDR3nt: TGTGCCAGCAGCTTAGGTTCAGCAACCTATACGCAGTATTTT
len: 14; abundance: NA; j_gene: TRBJ2-5; d_gene: NA; v_gene: TRBV7-3; CDR3aa: CASSPAGFRETQYF; CDR3nt: TGTGCCAGCAGCCCCGCCGGGTTTCGGGAGACCCAGTACTTC
len: 15; abundance: NA; j_gene: TRBJ1-2; d_gene: TRBD1; v_gene: TRBV19; CDR3aa: CASSILTGGAYGYTF; CDR3nt: TGTGCCAGTAGTATTTTAACAGGGGGCGCGTATGGCTACACCTTC
len: 14; abundance: NA; j_gene: TRBJ2-1; d_gene: TRBD1; v_gene: TRBV2; CDR3aa: CASSSGTGGNEQFF; CDR3nt: TGTGCCAGCAGTTCCGGGACAGGGGGCAATGAGCAGTTCTTC
len: 16; abundance: NA; j_gene: TRBJ1-2; d_gene: NA; v_gene: TRBV28; CDR3aa: CASSLNRRDNNYGYTF; CDR3nt: TGTGCCAGCAGTTTGAACAGGAGGGATAATAACTATGGCTACACCTTC
len: 14; abundance: NA; j_gene: TRBJ2-7; d_gene: NA; v_gene: TRBV4-2; CDR3aa: CASSQVLGPYEQYF; CDR3nt: TGTGCCAGCAGCCAAGTCTTGGGGCCCTACGAGCAGTACTTC
len: 14; abundance: NA; j_gene: TRBJ1-1; d_gene: TRBD1; v_gene: TRBV7-2; CDR3aa: CASSYGTVNTEAFF; CDR3nt: TGTGCCAGCAGCTACGGGACAGTGAACACTGAAGCTTTCTTT
len: 12; abundance: NA; j_gene: TRBJ1-1; d_gene: NA; v_gene: TRBV11-2; CDR3aa: CASRPGLTEAFF; CDR3nt: TGTGCCAGCAGACCGGGACTAACTGAAGCTTTCTTT
len: 13; abundance: NA; j_gene: TRBJ2-1; d_gene: TRBD2; v_gene: TRBV19; CDR3aa: CASSLAGGWEQFF; CDR3nt: TGTGCCAGTAGTTTAGCGGGGGGGTGGGAGCAGTTCTTC
len: 13; abundance: NA; j_gene: TRBJ2-7; d_gene: NA; v_gene: TRBV9; CDR3aa: CASSVSRTGEQYF; CDR3nt: TGTGCCAGCAGCGTGTCTCGGACGGGGGAGCAGTACTTC
len: 13; abundance: NA; j_gene: TRBJ2-7; d_gene: NA; v_gene: TRBV12-1; CDR3aa: CASSFVRQNEQYF; CDR3nt: TGTGCCAGCAGCTTTGTCAGGCAGAACGAGCAGTACTTC
len: 16; abundance: NA; j_gene: TRBJ1-3; d_gene: TRBD1; v_gene: TRBV18; CDR3aa: CASSPRTGADGNTIYF; CDR3nt: TGTGCCAGCTCACCACGAACAGGGGCTGATGGAAACACCATATATTTT
len: 16; abundance: NA; j_gene: TRBJ1-5; d_gene: NA; v_gene: TRBV19; CDR3aa: CASSSPDRRGNQPQHF; CDR3nt: TGTGCCAGTAGTTCCCCGGACCGCCGGGGCAATCAGCCCCAGCATTTT
len: 12; abundance: once; j_gene: TRBJ1-1; d_gene: NA; v_gene: TRBV28; CDR3aa: CASRGENTEAFF; CDR3nt: TGTGCCAGCCGGGGGGAGAACACTGAAGCTTTCTTT
len: 10; abundance: NA; j_gene: TRBJ2-7; d_gene: NA; v_gene: TRBV20-1; CDR3aa: CSAGFSEQYF; CDR3nt: TGCAGTGCCGGGTTTTCCGAGCAGTACTTC
len: 13; abundance: NA; j_gene: TRBJ1-2; d_gene: NA; v_gene: TRBV19; CDR3aa: CASSSDRNYGYTF; CDR3nt: TGTGCCAGTAGCTCGGACAGAAACTATGGCTACACCTTC
len: 12; abundance: NA; j_gene: TRBJ1-1; d_gene: NA; v_gene: TRBV14; CDR3aa: CASSQAPGGAFF; CDR3nt: TGTGCCAGCAGCCAAGCTCCGGGCGGAGCTTTCTTT
len: 13; abundance: NA; j_gene: TRBJ2-3; d_gene: TRBD2; v_gene: TRBV30; CDR3aa: CAWSVLAGADQYF; CDR3nt: TGTGCCTGGAGCGTGCTAGCGGGGGCAGATCAGTATTTT
len: 14; abundance: NA; j_gene: TRBJ2-7; d_gene: NA; v_gene: TRBV28; CDR3aa: CASRRGQWAWEQYF; CDR3nt: TGTGCCAGCAGGCGGGGGCAGTGGGCCTGGGAGCAGTACTTC
len: 16; abundance: NA; j_gene: TRBJ1-5; d_gene: TRBD1; v_gene: TRBV7-9; CDR3aa: CASSLGTGNSNQPQHF; CDR3nt: TGTGCCAGCAGCTTAGGGACAGGTAATAGCAATCAGCCCCAGCATTTT
len: 14; abundance: NA; j_gene: TRBJ1-2; d_gene: TRBD1; v_gene: TRBV7-2; CDR3aa: CASSPIRDRDGYTF; CDR3nt: TGTGCCAGCAGCCCCATTAGGGACAGGGATGGCTACACCTTC
len: 10; abundance: few; j_gene: TRBJ1-1; d_gene: NA; v_gene: TRBV12-3/TRBV12-4; CDR3aa: CASSPGRAFF; CDR3nt: TGTGCCAGCAGTCCTGGAAGGGCTTTCTTT
len: 13; abundance: NA; j_gene: TRBJ1-1; d_gene: NA; v_gene: TRBV6-5; CDR3aa: CASSYSGGSKAFF; CDR3nt: TGTGCCAGCAGTTACTCGGGGGGGAGTAAAGCTTTCTTT
len: 14; abundance: NA; j_gene: TRBJ1-1; d_gene: TRBD1; v_gene: TRBV2; CDR3aa: CASNIGQGRDEAFF; CDR3nt: TGTGCCAGCAACATAGGACAGGGTCGGGACGAAGCTTTCTTT
len: 14; abundance: once; j_gene: TRBJ2-1; d_gene: NA; v_gene: TRBV7-8; CDR3aa: CASSFGYASDEQFF; CDR3nt: TGTGCCAGCAGCTTTGGGTATGCAAGCGATGAGCAGTTCTTC
len: 17; abundance: NA; j_gene: TRBJ1-4; d_gene: TRBD1; v_gene: TRBV9; CDR3aa: CASSGGQNSATNEKLFF; CDR3nt: TGTGCCAGCAGCGGGGGACAGAACTCTGCAACTAATGAAAAACTGTTTTTT
len: 13; abundance: NA; j_gene: TRBJ1-1; d_gene: NA; v_gene: TRBV11-3; CDR3aa: CASSLRVDTEAFF; CDR3nt: TGTGCCAGCAGCCTCAGGGTTGACACTGAAGCTTTCTTT
len: 13; abundance: few; j_gene: TRBJ1-2; d_gene: TRBD1; v_gene: TRBV30; CDR3aa: CAWSGDRAYGYTF; CDR3nt: TGTGCCTGGAGTGGGGACAGAGCCTATGGCTACACCTTC
len: 14; abundance: NA; j_gene: TRBJ2-3; d_gene: NA; v_gene: TRBV2; CDR3aa: CASPQIKGTDTQYF; CDR3nt: TGTGCCAGCCCCCAGATTAAAGGCACAGATACGCAGTATTTT
len: 17; abundance: NA; j_gene: TRBJ2-3; d_gene: TRBD2; v_gene: TRBV6-6; CDR3aa: CASSPPVERGGLHTQYF; CDR3nt: TGTGCCAGCAGTCCTCCGGTGGAGCGGGGGGGCCTCCATACGCAGTATTTT
len: 14; abundance: NA; j_gene: TRBJ2-7; d_gene: NA; v_gene: TRBV5-6; CDR3aa: CASSLGVGYYEQYF; CDR3nt: TGTGCCAGCAGCTTGGGTGTAGGCTACTACGAGCAGTACTTC
len: 14; abundance: once; j_gene: TRBJ2-1; d_gene: TRBD1; v_gene: TRBV27; CDR3aa: CASRTGDLYNEQFF; CDR3nt: TGTGCCAGCAGGACAGGGGATCTCTACAATGAGCAGTTCTTC
len: 20; abundance: NA; j_gene: TRBJ2-6; d_gene: TRBD1; v_gene: TRBV9; CDR3aa: CASSVVRTGDISSGANVLTF; CDR3nt: TGTGCCAGCAGCGTAGTCCGGACAGGCGATATAAGCTCTGGGGCCAACGTCCTGACTTTC
len: 13; abundance: NA; j_gene: TRBJ1-2; d_gene: NA; v_gene: TRBV7-2; CDR3aa: CASSLEGRRGYTF; CDR3nt: TGTGCCAGCAGCTTAGAAGGTCGGAGGGGCTACACCTTC
len: 14; abundance: NA; j_gene: TRBJ2-3; d_gene: NA; v_gene: TRBV7-3; CDR3aa: CASSLYGDTDTQYF; CDR3nt: TGTGCCAGCAGCTTATACGGGGACACAGATACGCAGTATTTT
len: 15; abundance: NA; j_gene: TRBJ1-5; d_gene: TRBD1; v_gene: TRBV6-6; CDR3aa: CASSRTGGEGQPQHF; CDR3nt: TGTGCCAGCAGCCGGACAGGGGGCGAGGGTCAGCCCCAGCATTTT
len: 13; abundance: NA; j_gene: TRBJ2-7; d_gene: NA; v_gene: TRBV7-9; CDR3aa: CASSQGWGYEQYF; CDR3nt: TGTGCCAGCAGCCAGGGGTGGGGTTACGAGCAGTACTTC
len: 14; abundance: NA; j_gene: TRBJ1-3; d_gene: NA; v_gene: TRBV6-2/TRBV6-3; CDR3aa: CASTPGYSGNTIYF; CDR3nt: TGTGCCAGCACCCCCGGCTACTCTGGAAACACCATATATTTT
len: 15; abundance: NA; j_gene: TRBJ2-2; d_gene: NA; v_gene: TRBV7-9; CDR3aa: CASSLGGTGPGELFF; CDR3nt: TGTGCCAGCAGCTTAGGAGGAACGGGCCCCGGGGAGCTGTTTTTT
len: 12; abundance: once; j_gene: TRBJ2-7; d_gene: NA; v_gene: TRBV5-8; CDR3aa: CASSLGGRGSRF; CDR3nt: TGTGCCAGCAGCTTGGGAGGTCGCGGGTCCCGGTTC
len: 15; abundance: NA; j_gene: TRBJ1-1; d_gene: TRBD1; v_gene: TRBV11-2; CDR3aa: CASSPTGVMNTEAFF; CDR3nt: TGTGCCAGCAGCCCCACAGGGGTAATGAACACTGAAGCTTTCTTT
len: 15; abundance: NA; j_gene: TRBJ1-2; d_gene: NA; v_gene: TRBV4-3; CDR3aa: CASSQDLGGIGGYTF; CDR3nt: TGCGCCAGCAGCCAAGACCTGGGGGGTATAGGTGGCTACACCTTC
len: 16; abundance: NA; j_gene: TRBJ2-1; d_gene: TRBD2; v_gene: TRBV11-2; CDR3aa: CASSLGVLAGSDEQFF; CDR3nt: TGTGCCAGCAGCTTAGGCGTGTTAGCGGGGTCGGATGAGCAGTTCTTC
len: 14; abundance: NA; j_gene: TRBJ1-3; d_gene: NA; v_gene: TRBV10-3; CDR3aa: CAIKEESSGNTIYF; CDR3nt: TGTGCCATCAAGGAGGAGAGCTCTGGAAACACCATATATTTT
len: 15; abundance: NA; j_gene: TRBJ2-7; d_gene: TRBD1; v_gene: TRBV4-2; CDR3aa: CASSQAATGGYEQYF; CDR3nt: TGTGCCAGCAGCCAAGCCGCGACAGGGGGCTACGAGCAGTACTTC
len: 14; abundance: NA; j_gene: TRBJ2-5; d_gene: NA; v_gene: TRBV5-1; CDR3aa: CASSLIESQETQYF; CDR3nt: TGCGCCAGCAGCTTAATCGAATCCCAAGAGACCCAGTACTTC
len: 16; abundance: NA; j_gene: TRBJ2-7; d_gene: NA; v_gene: TRBV7-8; CDR3aa: CASSLVVGTPRVEQYF; CDR3nt: TGTGCCAGCAGCTTAGTCGTTGGGACCCCAAGAGTAGAGCAGTACTTC
len: 20; abundance: NA; j_gene: TRBJ2-7; d_gene: TRBD2; v_gene: TRBV20-1; CDR3aa: CSASLLSMAGGHTSSYEQYF; CDR3nt: TGCAGTGCTAGTCTCTTGTCAATGGCGGGGGGGCATACGAGCTCCTACGAGCAGTACTTC